A selection of T cell receptor beta chains follows, all from one sample in a study of shared clonotypes between healthy human individuals. Libraries were prepared by immunoSEQ multiplex PCR; TCRdb keeps only in-frame clonotypes and omits some of them. The table shows about 2 million clones, with about 95% occurring only once. Sequenced input: naive CD8+ T cells sorted from blood. All receptors come from a man younger than 35 in good health. Both conserved end residues are part of each CDR3. D genes are given only for firm matches. The size field is filled for only some rows; it gives once, few, many or a size class.

abundance	j_gene	v_gene	d_gene	CDR3aa	CDR3nt
-	TRBJ2-2	TRBV27	-	CASSLVAANTGELFF	TGTGCCAGCAGTTTAGTCGCTGCGAACACCGGGGAGCTGTTTTTT
-	TRBJ1-2	TRBV9	-	CASRGYGYTF	TGTGCCAGCAGGGGATATGGCTACACCTTC
-	TRBJ1-5	TRBV7-2	-	CASSHLGDDLPQHF	TGTGCCAGCAGCCACTTAGGGGACGATCTGCCCCAGCATTTT
-	TRBJ2-7	TRBV10-1	-	CASSEAPIREQYF	TGCGCCAGCAGTGAAGCGCCCATCCGCGAGCAGTACTTC
-	TRBJ2-5	TRBV4-2	-	CASSQQIDQETQYF	TGTGCCAGCAGCCAACAGATAGACCAAGAGACCCAGTACTTC
-	TRBJ1-6	TRBV13	-	CASSLATGSPLHF	TGTGCCAGCAGCTTAGCAACGGGTTCACCCCTCCACTTT
-	TRBJ1-2	TRBV6-5	-	CASSVSRGAGYTF	TGTGCCAGCAGCGTCTCACGGGGAGCTGGCTACACCTTC
-	TRBJ2-2	TRBV7-9	TRBD2	CASSERTSGRGTGELFF	TGTGCCAGCAGCGAGCGGACTAGCGGGAGAGGAACCGGGGAGCTGTTTTTT
-	TRBJ1-6	TRBV5-4	-	CASSSPASPLHF	TGTGCCAGCAGCTCCCCCGCTTCACCCCTCCACTTT
-	TRBJ1-1	TRBV6-4	-	CASSEEPNTEAFF	TGTGCCAGCAGTGAAGAACCAAACACTGAAGCTTTCTTT
-	TRBJ1-2	TRBV9	-	CASSSPAAGTYGYTF	TGTGCCAGCAGCTCCCCCGCAGCAGGGACCTATGGCTACACCTTC
once	TRBJ2-7	TRBV18	-	CASSPTRGEPSYEQYF	TGTGCCAGCTCACCGACGAGGGGGGAACCATCCTACGAGCAGTACTTC